One and the same sample provided the 20 T cell receptor beta chains below, sequenced in a study of blood T cell repertoires in COVID-19. The method was immunoSEQ multiplex PCR; TCRdb's version includes in-frame clones alone and lacks a portion of them. This sample has around 160,000 clones, with approximately 80% found just once. Sequenced: peripheral blood. The receptor set was obtained from a woman aged 40 to 55 with active or convalescent COVID-19.

The chain carries TRBV6-1 and TRBJ1-4; maybe TRBD1 (6 bases). V lost 2 bases to trimming and J lost 1 base, with 14 bases between them. CDR1 is MNHNS and CDR2 is SASEGT in the germline V gene. The CDR3 length is 17 residues. CDR3 nucleotides: TGTGCCAGCAGTGAACAACGAGGACAGAGAACTAATGAAAAACTGTTTTTT. This encodes CASSEQRGQRTNEKLFF.

The chain links TRBV30 to TRBJ1-6; no reliable D call. Germline V CDR1 and CDR2: GTSNPN, SVGIG (reference sequence). Trimming pared 7 bases from V and 0 bases from J, leaving 7 bases between. This CDR3 is built from 13 residues. CDR3 sequence (DNA): TGTGCCTTACGGAGCTCCTATAATTCACCCCTCCACTTT. Its translation: CALRSSYNSPLHF.

The chain recombines TRBV28 with TRBJ1-2; no definite D call. The CDR3 length is 13 residues. Germline CDR1 is MDHEN and CDR2 is SYDVKM. Trimming removed 4 bases from V and 8 bases from J, with 14 bases in between. The CDR3 sequence is CASSSPPTDGYTF. The CDR3 DNA sequence: TGTGCCAGCAGTTCCCCGCCTACAGACGGCTACACCTTC.

J is TRBJ1-1 and V is TRBV15, with a tentative D call TRBD1 (5 bases). The germline V gene encodes CDR1 LNHNV and CDR2 YYDKDF (reference sequence). The CDR3 spans 16 residues. V lost 5 bases, J lost 0 bases, and 16 bases lay in between. CDR3: CATSGPRDYMNTEAFF. CDR3 DNA sequence: TGTGCCACCAGCGGCCCCAGGGATTACATGAACACTGAAGCTTTCTTT. Based on the CDR3 plus reference TRBV15 and TRBJ1-1, the full variable domain is DAMVIQNPRYQVTQFGKPVTLSCSQTLNHNVMYWYQQKSSQAPKLLFHYYDKDFNNEADTPDNFQSRRPNTSFCFLDIRSPGLGDTAMYLCATSGPRDYMNTEAFFGQGTRLTVV.

A single count supports this clone. CDR3 sequence: CASRPGQGGSPLHF. DNA for the CDR3: TGTGCCAGCAGGCCGGGACAGGGGGGATCACCCCTCCACTTT. The chain combines TRBV6-6 with TRBJ1-6; 11 positions agree with TRBD1. The CDR3 spans 14 residues. The germline CDR1 and CDR2 sequences are MNHNY and SVGAGI (reference sequence). V lost 6 bases and J lost 10; bases outside the gene matches: 5.

This clone was observed a single time. The gene calls are TRBV7-9 and TRBJ1-6, with D uncertain. Per germline, CDR1 SEHNR and CDR2 FQNEAQ (reference sequence). The CDR3 consists of 14 residues. V was clipped by 4 bases and J by 5 bases, with 9 bases between them. CDR3 coding DNA: TGTGCCAGCAGCTCCCTGAGGGATAATTCACCCCTCCACTTT. Amino acids: CASSSLRDNSPLHF.

In its sample, this clone was seen once. The chain combines TRBV7-8 with TRBJ2-1; D not resolved. This CDR3 is built from 14 residues. The germline gives CDR1 SGHVS, CDR2 FQNEAQ. V was clipped by 5 bases and J by 6 bases, with 14 bases between them. The CDR3, as DNA: TGTGCCAGCAGCGCCATGAGGTCTTCCAATGAGCAGTTCTTC. Translated, it gives CASSAMRSSNEQFF. Together with reference TRBV7-8 and TRBJ2-1, the CDR3 gives the full variable domain: GAGVSQSPRYKVAKRGQDVALRCDPISGHVSLFWYQQALGQGPEFLTYFQNEAQLDKSGLPSDRFFAERPEGSVSTLKIQRTQQEDSAVYLCASSAMRSSNEQFFGPGTRLTVL.

This clone was seen a single time. J is TRBJ2-3 and V is TRBV21-1; the table assigns TRBD2, which was not confirmed against the DNA. TRBV21-1 is marked as a pseudogene. The CDR3 totals 12 residues. The CDR3 nucleotides read TGTGCCAGCAGCCAGACTCCAGATACGCAGTATTTT. It is translated as CASSQTPDTQYF.

The chain combines TRBV19 with TRBJ1-6, with 7 bases fitting TRBD1. Germline CDR1 reads LNHDA; CDR2 reads SQIVND (reference sequence). V lost 3 bases and J lost 7; bases outside the gene matches: 3. This CDR3 is built from 14 residues. The CDR3 is CASSIRQGNSPLHF. The CDR3 nucleotides are TGTGCCAGTAGTATCCGACAGGGCAATTCACCCCTCCACTTT.

V and J are TRBV18 and TRBJ2-2; D gene unclear. In germline, CDR1 is KGHSH, CDR2 LQKENI. V gave up 5 bases and J gave up 1 base, with 11 bases separating them. The CDR3 has 15 residues. CDR3 sequence: CASSFSAGNTGELFF. DNA for the CDR3: TGTGCCAGCTCATTTTCCGCAGGGAACACCGGGGAGCTGTTTTTT.

The gene calls are TRBV5-1 and TRBJ1-4; D is uncertain. The CDR3 covers 12 residues. The V and J ends lost 4 bases and 5 bases respectively, with 6 bases between them. Germline CDR1 reads SGHRS; CDR2 reads YFSETQ. The CDR3 sequence: CASSTGNEKLFF. DNA of the CDR3: TGCGCCAGCAGCACGGGGAATGAAAAACTGTTTTTT.

The gene calls are TRBV7-9 and TRBJ2-3; D perhaps matches TRBD2 (5 bases). CDR3 size: 14 residues. Trimming took off 3 bases at V and 5 bases at J, with 12 bases between the two ends. CDR1 is SEHNR and CDR2 is FQNEAQ in the germline V gene (reference sequence). The CDR3 here is CASSFSAGVDTQYF. The CDR3 DNA reads TGTGCCAGCAGCTTTTCGGCGGGCGTAGATACGCAGTATTTT. Based on the CDR3 plus reference TRBV7-9 and TRBJ2-3, the full variable domain is DTGVSQNPRHKITKRGQNVTFRCDPISEHNRLYWYRQTLGQGPEFLTYFQNEAQLEKSRLLSDRFSAERPKGSFSTLEIQRTEQGDSAMYLCASSFSAGVDTQYFGPGTRLTVL.

This clone has a handful of counts. J is TRBJ1-5 and V is TRBV2; TRBD1 agrees at 9 bases. CDR1 and CDR2 (germline): SNHLY, FYNNEI. The CDR3 totals 18 residues. The V and J ends lost 6 bases and 0 bases, in that order; junction bases with no gene match: 12. This CDR3 reads CASSTGTGSVYSNQPQHF. For the CDR3, the DNA is TGTGCCAGCAGCACCGGGACAGGGTCCGTATATAGCAATCAGCCCCAGCATTTT.

The gene calls are TRBV7-2 and TRBJ2-3; perhaps TRBD1 as D (6 bases). The germline V and J ends were trimmed by 8 bases and 4 bases, with 13 bases remaining between them. Germline CDR1 and CDR2: SGHTA and FQGNSA. CDR3 size: 13 residues. As DNA, the CDR3 is TGTGCCAGCGCACAGGACAGTTCAGATACGCAGTATTTT. It yields the protein CASAQDSSDTQYF. Using reference TRBV7-2 and TRBJ2-3 for the parts outside the CDR3, the full variable domain is GAGVSQSPSNKVTEKGKDVELRCDPISGHTALYWYRQSLGQGLEFLIYFQGNSAPDKSGLPSDRFSAERTGGSVSTLTIQRTQQEDSAVYLCASAQDSSDTQYFGPGTRLTVL.

V gene TRBV10-1 combines with J gene TRBJ2-2, with D possibly matching TRBD1 (5 bases). Germline CDR1 is WNHNN and CDR2 is SYGVQD (reference sequence). Trimming shortened V by 0 bases and J by 6 bases, and 8 bases separated the two germline ends. This CDR3 region has 14 residues. CDR3 sequence reads: CASSESTASGELFF. The CDR3 DNA sequence: TGCGCCAGCAGTGAGTCGACAGCGTCCGGGGAGCTGTTTTTT.

V usage is TRBV6-1 and J usage is TRBJ2-5; a possible D gene is TRBD2 (6 bases). CDR1 and CDR2 (germline): MNHNS, SASEGT. The CDR3 extends over 15 amino acids. Trimming cost V 3 bases and J 1 base, with 12 bases left between them. The CDR3 sequence is CASSDQGGTQETQYF. CDR3 nucleotides: TGTGCCAGCAGTGACCAAGGAGGGACCCAAGAGACCCAGTACTTC.

The genes are TRBV28 and TRBJ1-5; D possibly corresponds to TRBD1 (6 bases). Germline V gene data show CDR1 as MDHEN and CDR2 as SYDVKM. CDR3 length: 16 residues. The V and J ends lost 10 bases and 3 bases respectively, with 22 bases between them. CDR3 sequence: CATHQDRPGDNQPQHF. The DNA of the CDR3 is TGTGCCACCCATCAAGATCGACCAGGGGACAATCAGCCCCAGCATTTT.

This rearrangement joins TRBV11-3 to TRBJ1-1, with D hard to call. This CDR3 is 13 amino acids long. Between the trimmed V and J ends, which lost 2 bases and 6 bases, there was a span of 10 bases. Germline assignment: CDR1 SGHNT and CDR2 YENEEA. In nucleotides, the CDR3 is TGTGCCAGCAGCTTACGAGGGCGCGCTGAAGCTTTCTTT. Translation gives CASSLRGRAEAFF.

This chain joins TRBV5-4 and TRBJ1-4; 7 bases line up with TRBD1. V gave up 0 bases and J gave up 8 bases; unmatched junction bases: 7. This CDR3 has 15 residues. CDR1 and CDR2 (germline): SGHNT, YYREEE (reference sequence). The CDR3 sequence is CASSLERGRQEKLFF. CDR3 DNA: TGTGCCAGCAGCTTGGAAAGGGGGCGTCAGGAAAAACTGTTTTTT. The full variable domain, completed using reference TRBV5-4 and TRBJ1-4, is ETGVTQSPTHLIKTRGQQVTLRCSSQSGHNTVSWYQQALGQGPQFIFQYYREEENGRGNFPPRFSGLQFPNYSSELNVNALELDDSALYLCASSLERGRQEKLFFGSGTQLSVL.

The V call is TRBV27, the J call TRBJ1-3; D is unclear. This CDR3 has 15 residues. The germline V gene encodes CDR1 MNHEY and CDR2 SMNVEV (reference sequence). V dropped 3 bases and J dropped 0 bases, with 9 bases sitting between them. This CDR3 is CASSLSTGSGNTIYF. In nucleotides, the CDR3 is TGTGCCAGCAGTTTGTCTACTGGCTCTGGAAACACCATATATTTT.